This passage covers 27 T cell receptor beta chains from one sample sequenced in a study of T cell repertoires in cytomegalovirus infection. MiXCR was run by TCRdb on the reads, yielding one entry per CDR3 protein. The data show hundreds of thousands of distinct CDR3 sequences, with roughly 46% seen just once and around 45% held by the top ten. Their antigens remain unidentified. The specimen was cultured PBMCs, collected from culture after CMV antigen stimulation. The receptor set was obtained from a human donor in good health (CMV status not recorded). Some clones in this sample may be carry-over from other donors' samples.

The chain employs TRBV7-4 and TRBJ1-2, with TRBD1 matching over 12 bases. The CDR3 runs to 15 residues. The V gene's germline CDR1 is SGHVT and CDR2 SQSDAQ. The V and J ends lost 6 bases and 9 bases, in that order; junction bases with no gene match: 11. CDR3 DNA sequence: TGTGCCAGCAGTTCCCCGGGACAGGGGGCGGTCAGCTACACCTTC. Translated, it gives CASSSPGQGAVSYTF. The full variable domain, in which reference TRBV7-4 and TRBJ1-2 provide the parts outside the CDR3, is GAGVSQSPRYKVAKRGRDVALRCDSISGHVTLYWYRQTLGQGSEVLTYSQSDAQRDKSGRPSGRFSAERPERSVSTLKIQRTEQGDSAVYLCASSSPGQGAVSYTFGSGTRLTVV.

V is TRBV3-1 and J is TRBJ1-2, with D uncertain. Germline lookup yields CDR1 LGHDT and CDR2 YNNKEL (reference sequence). The CDR3 has 14 amino acids. V gave up 1 base and J gave up 6 bases, with 12 bases separating them. This CDR3 is CASSQAVGMDGYTF. CDR3 in DNA: TGTGCCAGCAGCCAAGCAGTTGGGATGGATGGCTACACCTTC.

This clonotype was seen at least ten times. V gene TRBV7-2 combines with J gene TRBJ2-4, with 10 positions matching TRBD1. There are 14 residues in the CDR3. Germline assignment: CDR1 SGHTA and CDR2 FQGNSA. The junction had 1 base not matched to a gene; V was cut back by 0 bases and J by 8 bases. The CDR3 sequence: CASSLAGTGDIQYF. In DNA, the CDR3 is TGTGCCAGCAGCTTAGCCGGGACAGGGGACATTCAGTACTTC. The whole variable domain, remainder taken from reference TRBV7-2 and TRBJ2-4, is GAGVSQSPSNKVTEKGKDVELRCDPISGHTALYWYRQSLGQGLEFLIYFQGNSAPDKSGLPSDRFSAERTGGSVSTLTIQRTQQEDSAVYLCASSLAGTGDIQYFGAGTRLSVL.

This rearrangement joins TRBV7-2 to TRBJ2-7, with 7 bases fitting TRBD2. V trimming: 1 base; J trimming: 4 bases; junction bases outside the gene matches: 7. This CDR3 contains 15 residues. Germline V gives CDR1 SGHTA, CDR2 FQGNSA. CDR3 region: CASSLGGSGLYEQYF. The CDR3 nucleotides are TGTGCCAGCAGCTTAGGCGGGAGTGGTCTGTACGAGCAGTACTTC.

The chain recombines TRBV27 with TRBJ2-1, with 8 positions matching TRBD2. The ends lost 4 bases at V and 1 base at J; junction bases unmatched: 9. The CDR3 is 17 residues long. From germline, CDR1 is MNHEY and CDR2 SMNVEV (reference sequence). This CDR3 is CASSSGRAVWSYNEQFF. CDR3 DNA sequence: TGTGCCAGCAGTTCCGGGAGGGCCGTGTGGTCCTACAATGAGCAGTTCTTC.

V is TRBV7-2 and J is TRBJ2-7, with TRBD1 as a possible D gene (5 bases). The ends were cut back, 4 bases at V and 3 bases at J, with 10 bases in the middle. This CDR3 is built from 13 residues. The germline gives CDR1 SGHTA, CDR2 FQGNSA. Written as DNA, the CDR3 is TGTGCCAGCAGCTCCCAGACAGTCTACGAGCAGTACTTC. Its protein is CASSSQTVYEQYF.

V gene TRBV4-3 combines with J gene TRBJ2-2; the D gene could be TRBD1 or TRBD2 (6 bases each). There are 16 residues in the CDR3. Germline V CDR1 and CDR2: LGHNA, YSLEER. The V end lost 6 bases, the J end lost 7 bases, and 21 bases lay between the germline ends. This chain's CDR3 is CASRQTPTGGYGELFF. CDR3 nucleotide sequence: TGCGCCAGCAGGCAAACGCCCACCGGGGGCTACGGGGAGCTGTTTTTT.

The chain carries TRBV19 and TRBJ1-2; D remains unclear. V was pared by 3 bases and J by 8 bases, with 13 bases between. Per the germline V gene, CDR1 is LNHDA and CDR2 is SQIVND (reference sequence). The CDR3 has 13 amino acids. As DNA, the CDR3 is TGTGCCAGTAGTATTGACTCGGGGTACGGCTACACCTTC. Its translation is CASSIDSGYGYTF. The whole variable domain, filled in from reference TRBV19 and TRBJ1-2, reads DGGITQSPKYLFRKEGQNVTLSCEQNLNHDAMYWYRQDPGQGLRLIYYSQIVNDFQKGDIAEGYSVSREKKESFPLTVTSAQKNPTAFYLCASSIDSGYGYTFGSGTRLTVV.

The rearrangement links TRBV19 to TRBJ2-1; tentatively, D is TRBD2 (6 bases). V was clipped by 3 bases and J by 10 bases, with 13 bases between them. This CDR3 contains 13 residues. The germline CDR1 and CDR2 sequences are LNHDA and SQIVND (reference sequence). The CDR3 region has the DNA TGTGCCAGTAGTATTCAGGCGGAGGGGGAGCAGTTCTTC. Protein: CASSIQAEGEQFF.

The sample holds a few counts of this clonotype. The chain recombines TRBV7-8 with TRBJ2-3; D might be TRBD1 (6 bases). The germline V gene encodes CDR1 SGHVS and CDR2 FQNEAQ. The CDR3 runs to 20 residues. V shed 0 bases and J shed 5 bases, with 27 bases lying between them. This CDR3 is CASSLAQPYRTAEEGDTQYF. DNA for the CDR3: TGTGCCAGCAGCTTAGCTCAACCATATAGGACAGCAGAAGAGGGAGATACGCAGTATTTT.

This clonotype appeared a few times. The CDR3 loop reads CASSLLPDRAGANVLTF. CDR3 coding DNA: TGTGCCAGCAGCTTACTACCGGACAGGGCTGGGGCCAACGTCCTGACTTTC. The chain combines TRBV4-2 with TRBJ2-6, with TRBD1 matching 8 bases. This CDR3 is built from 17 residues. Per germline, CDR1 LGHNA and CDR2 YNFKEQ. Losses at the gene ends were 5 bases for V and 2 bases for J; bases not matched to a gene: 8.

The rearrangement uses TRBV10-3 and TRBJ2-5; TRBD2 agrees at 7 bases. The CDR3 has 14 amino acids. Germline values: CDR1 ENHRY, CDR2 SYGVKD. Unmatched junction bases numbered 5, after V lost 6 bases and J lost 1 base. CDR3 nucleotides: TGTGCCATCAGGGGTGGCGGGAGCCAAGAGACCCAGTACTTC. It specifies CAIRGGGSQETQYF.

This rearrangement joins TRBV28 to TRBJ2-1; no clear D gene. V lost 7 bases, J lost 0 bases, and 10 bases lay in between. The CDR3 has 14 residues. In germline, CDR1 is MDHEN, CDR2 SYDVKM. Here the CDR3 DNA reads TGTGCCAGCATTCGGACGGACTCCTACAATGAGCAGTTCTTC. It codes for CASIRTDSYNEQFF.

The genes are TRBV19 and TRBJ1-2, with D maybe TRBD1 (6 bases). The CDR3 consists of 13 residues. Trimming removed 1 base from V and 6 bases from J, with 9 bases in between. The germline gives CDR1 LNHDA, CDR2 SQIVND (reference sequence). The CDR3, as DNA: TGTGCCAGTAGTATAGCAGGGGCGGATGGCTACACCTTC. Residues: CASSIAGADGYTF.

The V call is TRBV12-3 or TRBV12-4, the J call TRBJ2-3; D may be TRBD1 (6 bases). V lost 5 bases and J 2 bases, leaving 17 bases between the germline ends. The CDR3 runs to 16 residues. CDR3 protein: CASSPMTGHTTDTQYF. Written as DNA, the CDR3 is TGTGCCAGCAGTCCCATGACAGGACATACCACAGATACGCAGTATTTT.

The V gene is TRBV6-6, the J gene TRBJ2-4; possibly TRBD1 for D (6 bases). The CDR3 loop spans 15 amino acids. Germline CDR1 reads MNHNY; CDR2 reads SVGAGI (reference sequence). V was trimmed by 6 bases and J by 0 bases, leaving 12 bases between them. The CDR3: CASRDQGLAKNIQYF. The CDR3 bases are TGTGCCAGCAGAGATCAGGGGTTAGCCAAAAACATTCAGTACTTC.

The chain joins TRBV18 to TRBJ1-1, with TRBD1 as a possible D gene (6 bases). Germline V gives CDR1 KGHSH, CDR2 LQKENI. This CDR3 spans 13 amino acids. V dropped 9 bases and J dropped 4 bases, with 15 bases sitting between them. CDR3 protein: CASSDSRATEAFF. DNA of the CDR3: TGTGCCAGTTCGGACAGCCGGGCCACTGAAGCTTTCTTT.

CDR3 loop: CASSIAQGVETQYF. CDR3 coding DNA: TGTGCCAGTAGTATAGCACAGGGAGTGGAGACCCAGTACTTC. The V call is TRBV19, the J call TRBJ2-5; tentatively, D is TRBD1 (6 bases). This CDR3 spans 14 amino acids. Germline V gene data show CDR1 as LNHDA and CDR2 as SQIVND (reference sequence). V was shortened by 1 base and J by 5 bases, with 11 bases between the two germline ends.

The CDR3 loop reads CASSLLGGAKPQHF. For the CDR3, the DNA is TGTGCCAGCAGCTTATTGGGGGGGGCGAAGCCCCAGCATTTT. V gene TRBV7-2 combines with J gene TRBJ1-5; D perhaps matches TRBD1 (6 bases). Trimming removed 2 bases from V and 8 bases from J, with 13 bases in between. This CDR3 has 14 residues. Germline V gene data show CDR1 as SGHTA and CDR2 as FQGNSA.

The chain is built from TRBV2 and TRBJ2-4, with D perhaps assigned TRBD1 or TRBD2 (5 bases each). The germline CDR1 and CDR2 sequences are SNHLY and FYNNEI. V was shortened by 7 bases and J by 1 base, with 11 bases between the two germline ends. CDR3 length: 14 amino acids. The DNA of the CDR3 is TGTGCCAGCACGGGACCGGGGGCCAAAAACATTCAGTACTTC. Translation gives CASTGPGAKNIQYF.

This clonotype was seen more than once but under ten times. The rearrangement links TRBV4-2 to TRBJ2-7, with TRBD2 matching 11 bases. Germline CDR1 reads LGHNA; CDR2 reads YNFKEQ. The CDR3 spans 16 residues. V trimming: 3 bases; J trimming: 0 bases; junction bases outside the gene matches: 4. The CDR3 sequence: CASSHLSGGVSYEQYF. The CDR3 nucleotides are TGTGCCAGCAGCCACCTTAGCGGGGGGGTCTCCTACGAGCAGTACTTC.

The V call is TRBV9, the J call TRBJ2-7, with 7 bases aligning to TRBD1. Trimming at V came to 4 bases and at J to 0 bases, leaving 7 bases not matched to a gene. This CDR3 region has 15 residues. The germline CDR1 and CDR2 sequences are SGDLS and YYNGEE. CDR3 protein: CASSPRTGNSYEQYF. CDR3 DNA sequence: TGTGCCAGCAGCCCCCGGACAGGCAACTCCTACGAGCAGTACTTC.

V is TRBV5-6 and J is TRBJ2-7; a weak D match, TRBD1 (6 bases). Germline CDR1 SGHDT, CDR2 YYEEEE. Trimming pared 0 bases from V and 6 bases from J, leaving 13 bases between. The CDR3 is 14 residues long. The CDR3 region has the DNA TGTGCCAGCAGCTTGGAGAGGGTCAGGGGCGAGCAGTACTTC. Translated: CASSLERVRGEQYF.

This clonotype showed up just a few times. The J gene is TRBJ2-3, the V gene TRBV6-1; D remains unclear. The CDR3 is 13 residues long. Trimming removed 0 bases at V and 3 bases at J, with 4 bases between. Germline lookup yields CDR1 MNHNS and CDR2 SASEGT. In DNA form, the CDR3 reads TGTGCCAGCAGTGAAGCTTGGACAGATACGCAGTATTTT. It encodes CASSEAWTDTQYF.

J is TRBJ2-1 and V is TRBV12-3 or TRBV12-4, with 15 bases that match TRBD2. This CDR3 has 14 amino acids. The trim removed 6 bases at V and 7 bases at J, leaving 1 base unmatched. The CDR3: CASRGTSGRNEQFF. CDR3 DNA: TGTGCCAGCAGGGGGACTAGCGGGAGGAATGAGCAGTTCTTC.

The V and J genes are TRBV2 and TRBJ2-3, with 7 bases identical to TRBD1. With V trimmed by 7 bases and J by 5 bases, 9 bases remained unmatched. The CDR3 runs 14 residues. Germline CDR1 reads SNHLY; CDR2 reads FYNNEI. For the CDR3, the DNA is TGTGCCAGCAAGTCCGACAGGGCGGTAGATACGCAGTATTTT. It translates to CASKSDRAVDTQYF.

The chain recombines TRBV7-2 with TRBJ2-7; TRBD1 matches at 8 bases. V dropped 3 bases and J dropped 12; count of bases not matched to a gene: 16. The CDR3 contains 15 residues. The germline V gene has CDR1 SGHTA and CDR2 FQGNSA. Here the CDR3 reads CASSLGGQAGGGSYF. CDR3 nucleotides: TGTGCCAGCAGCTTGGGGGGACAGGCCGGTGGGGGTTCGTACTTC.